This TCR beta chain originates from a study of cytomegalovirus exposure and HLA in healthy donors. Vbeta (60) and Jbeta (13) primers were used in the PCR. Generated by immunoSEQ multiplex PCR, the TCRdb table keeps only in-frame clones and is missing some. The sample gives under 200,000 clones, 80% to 90% of which show up once; approximately 2% is in the top ten. The material sequenced was PBMCs. This sequence originates from a woman aged 18-35 years in good health and CMV-seronegative.

The CDR3 DNA is TGTGCCAGCAGCTTAACCCCTAGCGGGGCCCTCTCCTACGAGCAGTACTTC. Translating it yields CASSLTPSGALSYEQYF. This chain uses TRBV7-9 with TRBJ2-7, with 9 bases lining up with TRBD2. The V gene end was trimmed by 2 bases and the J gene end by 0 bases; junction bases not matched to a gene: 8. Germline V lookup: CDR1 SEHNR, CDR2 FQNEAQ (reference sequence). The CDR3 is 17 residues long.